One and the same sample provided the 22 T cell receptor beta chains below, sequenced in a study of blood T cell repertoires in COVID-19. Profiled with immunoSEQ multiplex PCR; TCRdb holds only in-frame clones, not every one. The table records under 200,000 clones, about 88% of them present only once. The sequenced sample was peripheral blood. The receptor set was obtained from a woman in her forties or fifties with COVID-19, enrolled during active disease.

This chain's CDR3 is CASTSGVYGYTF. The DNA for the CDR3 is TGTGCCAGTACCTCGGGGGTCTATGGCTACACCTTC. The chain links TRBV6-5 to TRBJ1-2; possibly TRBD1 for D (5 bases). V lost 9 bases, J lost 4 bases, and 12 bases lay in between. Germline V gene sequence: CDR1 MNHEY, CDR2 SVGAGI. The CDR3 is 12 amino acids.

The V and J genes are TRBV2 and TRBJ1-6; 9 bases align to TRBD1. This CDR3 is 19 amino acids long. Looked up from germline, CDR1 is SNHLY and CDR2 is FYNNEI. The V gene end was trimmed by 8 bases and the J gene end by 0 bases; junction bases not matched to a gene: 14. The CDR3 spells CASGYPGQGSSSYNSPLHF. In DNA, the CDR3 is TGTGCCAGCGGTTACCCGGGACAGGGTTCGAGCTCCTATAATTCACCCCTCCACTTT.

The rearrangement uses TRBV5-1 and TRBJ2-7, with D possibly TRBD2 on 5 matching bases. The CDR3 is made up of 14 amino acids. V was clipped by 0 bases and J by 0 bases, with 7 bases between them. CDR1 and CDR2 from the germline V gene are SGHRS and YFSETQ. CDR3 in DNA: TGCGCCAGCAGCTTGGTAGCGAGCTCCTACGAGCAGTACTTC. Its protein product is CASSLVASSYEQYF.

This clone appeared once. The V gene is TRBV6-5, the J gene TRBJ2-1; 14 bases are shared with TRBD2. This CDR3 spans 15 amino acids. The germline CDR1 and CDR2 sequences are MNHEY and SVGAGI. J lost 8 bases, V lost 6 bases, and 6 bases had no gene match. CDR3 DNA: TGTGCCAGCAGGAGGACTAGCGGGGGGTACCATGAGCAGTTCTTC. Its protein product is CASRRTSGGYHEQFF.

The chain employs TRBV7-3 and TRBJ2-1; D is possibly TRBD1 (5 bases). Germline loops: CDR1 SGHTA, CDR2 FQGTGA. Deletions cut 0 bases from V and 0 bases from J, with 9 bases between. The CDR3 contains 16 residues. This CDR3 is CASSLTPQGSYNEQFF. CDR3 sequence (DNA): TGTGCCAGCAGCTTAACTCCGCAGGGCTCCTACAATGAGCAGTTCTTC.

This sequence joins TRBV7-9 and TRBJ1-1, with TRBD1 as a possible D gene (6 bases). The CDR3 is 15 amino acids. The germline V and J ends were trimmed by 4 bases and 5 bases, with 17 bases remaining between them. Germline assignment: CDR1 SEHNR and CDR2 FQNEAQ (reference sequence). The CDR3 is CASSSSGGRSTEAFF. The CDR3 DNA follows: TGTGCCAGCAGCTCCTCGGGGGGCCGTAGTACTGAAGCTTTCTTT.

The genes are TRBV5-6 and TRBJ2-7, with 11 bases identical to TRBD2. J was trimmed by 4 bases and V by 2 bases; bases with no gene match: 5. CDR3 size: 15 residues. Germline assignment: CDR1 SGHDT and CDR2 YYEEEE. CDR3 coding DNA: TGTGCCAGCAGCTTAGGGACTAGCGGAATATACGAGCAGTACTTC. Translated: CASSLGTSGIYEQYF.

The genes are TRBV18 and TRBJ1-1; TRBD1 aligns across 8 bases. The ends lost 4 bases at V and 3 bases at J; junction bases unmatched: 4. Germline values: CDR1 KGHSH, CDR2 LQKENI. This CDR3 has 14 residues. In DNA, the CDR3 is TGTGCCAGCTCACTACAGACAGGGGACACTGAAGCTTTCTTT. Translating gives CASSLQTGDTEAFF. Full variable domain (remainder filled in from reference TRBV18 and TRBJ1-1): NAGVMQNPRHLVRRRGQEARLRCSPMKGHSHVYWYRQLPEEGLKFMVYLQKENIIDESGMPKERFSAEFPKEGPSILRIQQVVRGDSAAYFCASSLQTGDTEAFFGQGTRLTVV.

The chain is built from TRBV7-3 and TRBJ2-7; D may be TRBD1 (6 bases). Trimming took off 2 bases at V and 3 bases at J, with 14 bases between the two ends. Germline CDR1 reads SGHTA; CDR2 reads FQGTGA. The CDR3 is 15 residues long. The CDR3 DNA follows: TGTGCCAGCAGCTTACAAGGGGGACCATTCTACGAGCAGTACTTC. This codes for CASSLQGGPFYEQYF.

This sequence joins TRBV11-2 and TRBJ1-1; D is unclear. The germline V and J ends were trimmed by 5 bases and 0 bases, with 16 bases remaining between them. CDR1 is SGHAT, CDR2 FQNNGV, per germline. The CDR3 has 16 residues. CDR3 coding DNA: TGTGCCAGCAGCCACCAAGCCCGGAGGATGAACACTGAAGCTTTCTTT. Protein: CASSHQARRMNTEAFF.

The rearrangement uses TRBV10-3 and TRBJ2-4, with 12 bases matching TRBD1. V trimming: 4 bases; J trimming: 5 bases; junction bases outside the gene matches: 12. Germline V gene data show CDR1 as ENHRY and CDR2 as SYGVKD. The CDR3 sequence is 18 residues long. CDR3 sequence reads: CAISAIPGQGAQENIQYF. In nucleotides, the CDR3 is TGTGCCATCAGTGCTATTCCGGGACAGGGGGCGCAGGAAAACATTCAGTACTTC.

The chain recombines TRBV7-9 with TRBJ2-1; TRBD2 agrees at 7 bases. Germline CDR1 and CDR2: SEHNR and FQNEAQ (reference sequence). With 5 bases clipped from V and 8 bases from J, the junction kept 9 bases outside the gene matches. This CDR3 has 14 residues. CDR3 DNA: TGTGCCAGCAGCATTAGCGGGTTAGGTGATGAGCAGTTCTTC. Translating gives CASSISGLGDEQFF.

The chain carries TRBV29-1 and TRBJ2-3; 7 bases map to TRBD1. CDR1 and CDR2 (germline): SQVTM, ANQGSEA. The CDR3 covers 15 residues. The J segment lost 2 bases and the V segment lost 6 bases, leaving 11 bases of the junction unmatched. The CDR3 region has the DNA TGCAGCGTCGCGACCCCCGGGACAGACACAGATACGCAGTATTTT. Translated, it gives CSVATPGTDTDTQYF.

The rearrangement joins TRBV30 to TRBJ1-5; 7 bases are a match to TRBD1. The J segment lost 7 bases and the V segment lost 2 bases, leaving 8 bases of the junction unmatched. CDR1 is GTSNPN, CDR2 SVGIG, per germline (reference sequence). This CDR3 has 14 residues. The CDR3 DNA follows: TGTGCCTGGAGTCCTAGACAGGGACACCAGCCCCAGCATTTT. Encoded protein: CAWSPRQGHQPQHF.

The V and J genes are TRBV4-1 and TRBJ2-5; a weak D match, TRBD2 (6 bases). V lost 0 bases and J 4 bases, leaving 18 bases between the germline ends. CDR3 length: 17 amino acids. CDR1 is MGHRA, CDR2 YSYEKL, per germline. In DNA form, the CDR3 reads TGCGCCAGCAGCCAAGACCGGGGCAGTGGGCGGGGAGAGACCCAGTACTTC. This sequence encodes CASSQDRGSGRGETQYF.

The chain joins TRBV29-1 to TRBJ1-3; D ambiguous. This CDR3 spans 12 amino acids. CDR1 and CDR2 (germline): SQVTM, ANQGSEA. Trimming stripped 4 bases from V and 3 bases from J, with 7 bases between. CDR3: CSVAHSGNTIYF. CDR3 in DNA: TGCAGCGTTGCCCACAGTGGAAACACCATATATTTT.

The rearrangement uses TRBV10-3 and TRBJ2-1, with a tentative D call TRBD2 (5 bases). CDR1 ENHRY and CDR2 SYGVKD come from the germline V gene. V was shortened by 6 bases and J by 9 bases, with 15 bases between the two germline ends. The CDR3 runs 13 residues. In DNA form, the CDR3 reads TGTGCCATCAGGCCACCGCGGGTTGTTGAGCAGTTCTTC. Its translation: CAIRPPRVVEQFF.

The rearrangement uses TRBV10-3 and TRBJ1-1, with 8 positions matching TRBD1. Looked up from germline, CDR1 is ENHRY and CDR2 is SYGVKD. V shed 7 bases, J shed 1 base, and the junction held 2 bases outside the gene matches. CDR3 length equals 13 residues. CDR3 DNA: TGTGCCATCATTGGACAGGGGAACACTGAAGCTTTCTTT. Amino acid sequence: CAIIGQGNTEAFF.

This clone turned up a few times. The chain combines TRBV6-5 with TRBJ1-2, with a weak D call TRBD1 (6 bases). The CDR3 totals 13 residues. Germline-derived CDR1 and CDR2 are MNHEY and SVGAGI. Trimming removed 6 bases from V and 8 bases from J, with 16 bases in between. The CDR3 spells CASSNAGDMGYTF. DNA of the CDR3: TGTGCCAGCAGCAACGCAGGGGATATGGGCTACACCTTC.

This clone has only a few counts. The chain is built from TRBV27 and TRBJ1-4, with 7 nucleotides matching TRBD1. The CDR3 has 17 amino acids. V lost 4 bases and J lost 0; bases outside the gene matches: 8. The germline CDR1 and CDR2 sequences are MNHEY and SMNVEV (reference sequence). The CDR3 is CASSWAGGPATNEKLFF. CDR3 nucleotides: TGTGCCAGCAGTTGGGCAGGGGGACCTGCAACTAATGAAAAACTGTTTTTT.

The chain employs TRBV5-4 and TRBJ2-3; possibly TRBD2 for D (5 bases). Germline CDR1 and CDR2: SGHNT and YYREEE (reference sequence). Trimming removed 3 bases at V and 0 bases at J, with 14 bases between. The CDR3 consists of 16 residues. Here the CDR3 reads CASSSGQRISTDTQYF. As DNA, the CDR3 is TGTGCCAGCAGCTCCGGCCAGCGGATAAGCACAGATACGCAGTATTTT.

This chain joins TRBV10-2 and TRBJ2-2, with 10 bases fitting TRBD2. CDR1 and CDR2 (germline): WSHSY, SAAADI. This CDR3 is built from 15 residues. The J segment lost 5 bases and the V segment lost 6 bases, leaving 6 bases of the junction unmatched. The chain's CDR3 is CASSPSGGGTGELFF. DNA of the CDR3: TGCGCCAGCAGCCCTAGCGGGGGCGGGACCGGGGAGCTGTTTTTT.